Here is one TCR beta chain with its context. What it binds is not known. V shed 6 bases and J shed 1 base, with 7 bases lying between them. Per the germline V gene, CDR1 is SNHLY and CDR2 is FYNNEI. The CDR3 sequence is 13 residues long. The table came from immunoSEQ multiplex PCR; TCRdb's copy has only in-frame clones and leaves some out. The table has around 45,000 clones, roughly 79% seen once. Antigen-specific CD4+ T cell clonotypes were called by their expansion after viral peptide-pool culture in ViraFEST. Isolation of CD4+ T cells took place after 10 days of culture. Prior SARS-CoV-2 infection was absent in the vaccine recipients, as shown by negative nucleocapsid antibodies. This entry belongs to a study of vaccination effects on CD4 cells after COVID-19. Study findings and constraints: Marked clonal contraction of infection- and vaccine-induced clones was seen late after vaccination.

This TCR was sampled from a human donor who received a COVID-19 vaccine. This chain joins TRBV2 and TRBJ1-5; maybe TRBD1 (5 bases). Here the sequenced sample was CD4+ T cells from PBMCs cultured with SARS-CoV-2 spike peptides, taken before COVID-19 vaccination. For the CDR3, the DNA is TGTGCCAGCAGACAGGACAGCAATCAGCCCCAGCATTTT. The encoded protein is CASRQDSNQPQHF.